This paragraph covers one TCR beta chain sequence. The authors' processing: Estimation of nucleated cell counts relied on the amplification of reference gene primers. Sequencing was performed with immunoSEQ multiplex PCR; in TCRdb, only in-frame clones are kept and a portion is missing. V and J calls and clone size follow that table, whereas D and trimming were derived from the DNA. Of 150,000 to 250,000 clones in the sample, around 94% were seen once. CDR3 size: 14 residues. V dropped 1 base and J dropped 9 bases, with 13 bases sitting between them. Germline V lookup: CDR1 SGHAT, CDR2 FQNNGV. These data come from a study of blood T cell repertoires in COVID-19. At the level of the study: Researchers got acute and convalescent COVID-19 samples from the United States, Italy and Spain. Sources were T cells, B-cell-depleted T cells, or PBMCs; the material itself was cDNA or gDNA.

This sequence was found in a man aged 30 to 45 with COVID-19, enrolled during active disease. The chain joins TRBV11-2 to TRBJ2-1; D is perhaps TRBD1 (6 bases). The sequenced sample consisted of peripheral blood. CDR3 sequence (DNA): TGTGCCAGCAGCTTAGTAACAGGGTCGAGTGAGCAGTTCTTC. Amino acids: CASSLVTGSSEQFF.